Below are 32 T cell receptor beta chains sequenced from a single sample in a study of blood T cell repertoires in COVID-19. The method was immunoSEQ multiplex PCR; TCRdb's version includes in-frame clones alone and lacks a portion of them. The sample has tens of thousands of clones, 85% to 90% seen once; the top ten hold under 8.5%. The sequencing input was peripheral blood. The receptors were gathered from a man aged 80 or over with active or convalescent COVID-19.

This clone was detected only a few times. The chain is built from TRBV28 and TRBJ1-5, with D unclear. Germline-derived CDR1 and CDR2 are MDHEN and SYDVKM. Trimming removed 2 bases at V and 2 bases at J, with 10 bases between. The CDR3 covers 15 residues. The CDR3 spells CASSLGGIRNQPQHF. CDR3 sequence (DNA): TGTGCCAGCAGTTTAGGAGGGATTCGCAATCAGCCCCAGCATTTT.

Here the CDR3 reads CASSSIAGTQETQYF. CDR3 DNA: TGTGCCAGCAGTTCCATAGCGGGGACCCAAGAGACCCAGTACTTC. The rearrangement links TRBV6-5 to TRBJ2-5, with 8 bases aligning to TRBD2. This CDR3 is built from 15 residues. The germline V gene has CDR1 MNHEY and CDR2 SVGAGI. With V trimmed by 4 bases and J by 1 base, 5 bases remained unmatched.

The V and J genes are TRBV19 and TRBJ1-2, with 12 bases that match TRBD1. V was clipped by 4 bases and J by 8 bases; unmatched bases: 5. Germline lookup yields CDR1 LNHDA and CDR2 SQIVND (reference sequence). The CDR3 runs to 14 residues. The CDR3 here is CASSSTGTGGGYTF. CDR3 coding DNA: TGTGCCAGTAGTAGTACCGGGACAGGGGGCGGCTACACCTTC.

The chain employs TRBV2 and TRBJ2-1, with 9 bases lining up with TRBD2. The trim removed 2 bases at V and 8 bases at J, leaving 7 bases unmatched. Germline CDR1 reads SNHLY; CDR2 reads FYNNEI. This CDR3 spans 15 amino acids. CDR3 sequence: CASSELRAGGHEQFF. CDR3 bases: TGTGCCAGCAGTGAACTGCGAGCGGGAGGCCATGAGCAGTTCTTC.

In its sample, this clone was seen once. The CDR3 nucleotides read TGCGCCAGCAGCTTTACTAGCGGGGCAAGCACAGATACGCAGTATTTT. It specifies CASSFTSGASTDTQYF. The chain couples TRBV5-1 to TRBJ2-3, with TRBD2 matching 10 bases. Germline CDR1 SGHRS, CDR2 YFSETQ. The CDR3 runs 16 residues. V lost 2 bases to trimming and J lost 0 bases; unmatched junction nucleotides: 3. Variable domain in full (rest from reference TRBV5-1 and TRBJ2-3): KAGVTQTPRYLIKTRGQQVTLSCSPISGHRSVSWYQQTPGQGLQFLFEYFSETQRNKGNFPGRFSGRQFSNSRSEMNVSTLELGDSALYLCASSFTSGASTDTQYFGPGTRLTVL.

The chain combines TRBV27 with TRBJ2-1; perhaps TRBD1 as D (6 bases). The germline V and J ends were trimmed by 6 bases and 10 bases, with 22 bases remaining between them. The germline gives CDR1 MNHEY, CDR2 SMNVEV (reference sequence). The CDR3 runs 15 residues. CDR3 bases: TGTGCCAGCAGCCTTGGGGGCCAGGGAGTAGGGGAGCAGTTCTTC. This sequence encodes CASSLGGQGVGEQFF.

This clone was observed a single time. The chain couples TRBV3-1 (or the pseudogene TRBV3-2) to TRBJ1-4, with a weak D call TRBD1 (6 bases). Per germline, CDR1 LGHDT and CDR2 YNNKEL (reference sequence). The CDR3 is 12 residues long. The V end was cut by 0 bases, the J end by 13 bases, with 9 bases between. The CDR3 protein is CASSQEDRRLFF. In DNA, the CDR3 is TGTGCCAGCAGCCAAGAAGACAGGCGACTGTTTTTT.

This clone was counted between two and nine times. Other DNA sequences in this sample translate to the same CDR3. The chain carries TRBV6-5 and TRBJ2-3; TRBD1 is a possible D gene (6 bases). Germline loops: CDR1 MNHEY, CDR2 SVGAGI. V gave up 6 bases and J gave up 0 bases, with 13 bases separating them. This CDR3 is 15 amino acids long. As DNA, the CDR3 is TGTGCCAGCAGGCTGACAGGAACTAGCACAGATACGCAGTATTTT. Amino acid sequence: CASRLTGTSTDTQYF.

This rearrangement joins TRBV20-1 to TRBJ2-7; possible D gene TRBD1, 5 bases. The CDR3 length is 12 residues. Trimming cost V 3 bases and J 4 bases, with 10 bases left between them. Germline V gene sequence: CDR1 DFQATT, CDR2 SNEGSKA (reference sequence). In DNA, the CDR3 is TGCAGTGCTAGTGGCAGGGTATACGAGCAGTACGTC. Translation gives CSASGRVYEQYV.

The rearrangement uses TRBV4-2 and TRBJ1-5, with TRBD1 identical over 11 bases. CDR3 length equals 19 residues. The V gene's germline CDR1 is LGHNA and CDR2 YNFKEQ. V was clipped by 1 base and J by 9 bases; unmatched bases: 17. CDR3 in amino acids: CASSQVGGLGQGALGPQHF. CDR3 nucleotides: TGTGCCAGCAGCCAAGTAGGAGGCTTAGGACAGGGGGCTCTTGGGCCCCAGCATTTT.

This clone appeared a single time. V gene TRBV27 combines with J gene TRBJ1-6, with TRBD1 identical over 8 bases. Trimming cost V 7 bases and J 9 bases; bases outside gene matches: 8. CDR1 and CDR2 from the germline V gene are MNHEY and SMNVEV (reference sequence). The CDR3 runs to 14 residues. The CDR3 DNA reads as TGTGCCAGCAAATTCCGGGACAGGATTTCACCCCTCCACTTT. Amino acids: CASKFRDRISPLHF.

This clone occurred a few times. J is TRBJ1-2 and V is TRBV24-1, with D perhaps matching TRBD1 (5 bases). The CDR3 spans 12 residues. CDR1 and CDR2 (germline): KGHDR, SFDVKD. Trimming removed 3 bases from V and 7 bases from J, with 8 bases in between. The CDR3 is CATSDPGGGYTF. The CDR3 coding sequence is TGTGCCACCAGTGATCCGGGGGGTGGCTACACCTTC.

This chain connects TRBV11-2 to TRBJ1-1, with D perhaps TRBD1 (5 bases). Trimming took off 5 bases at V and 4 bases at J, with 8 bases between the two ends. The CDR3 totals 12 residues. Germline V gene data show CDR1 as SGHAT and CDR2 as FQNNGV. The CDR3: CASSLQGTEAFF. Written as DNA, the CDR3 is TGTGCCAGCAGCCTCCAGGGCACTGAAGCTTTCTTT. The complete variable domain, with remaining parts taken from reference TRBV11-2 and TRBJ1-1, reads EAGVAQSPRYKIIEKRQSVAFWCNPISGHATLYWYQQILGQGPKLLIQFQNNGVVDDSQLPKDRFSAERLKGVDSTLKIQPAKLEDSAVYLCASSLQGTEAFFGQGTRLTVV.

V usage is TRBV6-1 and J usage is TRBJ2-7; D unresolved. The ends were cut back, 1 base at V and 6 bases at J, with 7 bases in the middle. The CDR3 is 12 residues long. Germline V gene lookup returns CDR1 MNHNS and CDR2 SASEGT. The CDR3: CASSEGASEQYV. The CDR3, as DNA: TGTGCCAGCAGTGAAGGGGCTTCCGAGCAGTACGTC.

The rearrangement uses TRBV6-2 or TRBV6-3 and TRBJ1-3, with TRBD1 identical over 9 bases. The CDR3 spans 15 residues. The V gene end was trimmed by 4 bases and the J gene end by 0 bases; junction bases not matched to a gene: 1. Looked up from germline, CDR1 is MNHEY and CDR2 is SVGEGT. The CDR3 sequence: CASSLDRGSGNTIYF. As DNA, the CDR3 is TGTGCCAGCAGTTTGGACAGGGGCTCTGGAAACACCATATATTTT.

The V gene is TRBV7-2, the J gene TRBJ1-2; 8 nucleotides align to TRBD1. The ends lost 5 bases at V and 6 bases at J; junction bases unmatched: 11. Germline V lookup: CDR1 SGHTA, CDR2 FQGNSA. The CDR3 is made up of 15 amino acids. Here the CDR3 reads CASSGLSRGRDGYTF. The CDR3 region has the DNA TGTGCCAGCAGCGGGTTGAGCAGGGGGCGCGATGGCTACACCTTC.

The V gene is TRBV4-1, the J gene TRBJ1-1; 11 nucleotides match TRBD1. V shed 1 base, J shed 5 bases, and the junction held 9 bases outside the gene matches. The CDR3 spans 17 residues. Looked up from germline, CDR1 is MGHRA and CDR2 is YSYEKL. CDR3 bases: TGCGCCAGCAGCCAAGCACTGGACAGGGGGCTGGGGACTGAAGCTTTCTTT. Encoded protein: CASSQALDRGLGTEAFF.

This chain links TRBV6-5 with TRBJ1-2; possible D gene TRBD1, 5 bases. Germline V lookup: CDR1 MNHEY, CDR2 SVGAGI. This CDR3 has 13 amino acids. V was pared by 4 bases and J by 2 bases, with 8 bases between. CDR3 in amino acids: CASSLGANYGYTF. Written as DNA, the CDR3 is TGTGCCAGCAGTTTAGGGGCAAACTATGGCTACACCTTC.

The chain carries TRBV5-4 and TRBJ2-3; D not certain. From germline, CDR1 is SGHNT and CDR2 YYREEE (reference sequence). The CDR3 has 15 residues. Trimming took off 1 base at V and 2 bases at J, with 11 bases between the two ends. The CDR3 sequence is CASSLWAAATDTQYF. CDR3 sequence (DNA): TGTGCCAGCAGCTTGTGGGCAGCTGCCACAGATACGCAGTATTTT.

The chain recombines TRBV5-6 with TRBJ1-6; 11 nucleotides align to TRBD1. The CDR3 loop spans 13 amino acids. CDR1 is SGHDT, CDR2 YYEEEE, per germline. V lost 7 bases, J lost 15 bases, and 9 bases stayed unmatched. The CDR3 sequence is CASGRDRGILLHF. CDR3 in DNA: TGTGCCAGCGGCCGGGACAGGGGGATTCTCCTCCACTTT.

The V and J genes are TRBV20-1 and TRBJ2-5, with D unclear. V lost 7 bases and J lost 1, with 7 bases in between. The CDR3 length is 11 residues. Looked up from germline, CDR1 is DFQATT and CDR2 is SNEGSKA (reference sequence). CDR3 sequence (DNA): TGCAGTGGCCAGGCCCAAGAGACCCAGTACTTC. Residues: CSGQAQETQYF.

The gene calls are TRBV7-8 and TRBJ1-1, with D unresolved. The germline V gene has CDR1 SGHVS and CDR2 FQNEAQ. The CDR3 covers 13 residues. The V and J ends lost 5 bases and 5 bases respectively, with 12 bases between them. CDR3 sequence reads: CASSRNLRTEAFF. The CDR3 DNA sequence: TGTGCCAGCAGCCGGAATTTGAGGACTGAAGCTTTCTTT.

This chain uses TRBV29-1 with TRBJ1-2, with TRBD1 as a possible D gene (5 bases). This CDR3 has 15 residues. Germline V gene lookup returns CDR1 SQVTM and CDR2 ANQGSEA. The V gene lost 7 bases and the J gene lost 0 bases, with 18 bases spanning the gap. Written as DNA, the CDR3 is TGCAGCGCCCCAAAGACAGATCTAGCTAACTATGGCTACACCTTC. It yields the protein CSAPKTDLANYGYTF.

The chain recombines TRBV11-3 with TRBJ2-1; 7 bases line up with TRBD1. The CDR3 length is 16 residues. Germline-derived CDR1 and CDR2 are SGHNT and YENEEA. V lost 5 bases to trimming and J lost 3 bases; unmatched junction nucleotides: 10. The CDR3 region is CASSRQNRGHYNEQFF. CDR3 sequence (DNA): TGTGCCAGCAGCCGGCAGAACAGGGGACACTACAATGAGCAGTTCTTC.

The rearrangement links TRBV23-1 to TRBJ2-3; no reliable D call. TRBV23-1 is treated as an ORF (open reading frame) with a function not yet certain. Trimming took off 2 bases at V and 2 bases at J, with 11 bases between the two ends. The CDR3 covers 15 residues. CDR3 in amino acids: CASSQEVLATDTQYF. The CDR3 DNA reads TGCGCCAGCAGTCAAGAGGTTCTGGCCACAGATACGCAGTATTTT.

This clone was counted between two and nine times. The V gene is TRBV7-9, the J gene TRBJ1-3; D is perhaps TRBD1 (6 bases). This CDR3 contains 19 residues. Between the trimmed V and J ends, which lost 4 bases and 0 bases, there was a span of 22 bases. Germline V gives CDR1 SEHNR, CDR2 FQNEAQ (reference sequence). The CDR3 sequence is CASSSAQGFTAASGNTIYF. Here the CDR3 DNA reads TGTGCCAGCAGCTCCGCACAGGGATTCACGGCGGCCTCTGGAAACACCATATATTTT. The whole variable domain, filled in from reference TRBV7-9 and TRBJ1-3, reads DTGVSQNPRHKITKRGQNVTFRCDPISEHNRLYWYRQTLGQGPEFLTYFQNEAQLEKSRLLSDRFSAERPKGSFSTLEIQRTEQGDSAMYLCASSSAQGFTAASGNTIYFGEGSWLTVV.

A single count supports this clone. Here the CDR3 reads CASSLDLAGGADTQYF. CDR3 DNA: TGTGCCAGCAGCTTAGATCTAGCGGGGGGGGCAGATACGCAGTATTTT. This sequence joins TRBV5-4 and TRBJ2-3, with 12 nucleotides matching TRBD2. V was clipped by 2 bases and J by 4 bases; unmatched bases: 5. CDR3 length: 16 residues. Germline V gives CDR1 SGHNT, CDR2 YYREEE (reference sequence).

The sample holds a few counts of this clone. The CDR3 DNA is TGTGCCAGCAGCCCTTTCGGACAGGGCGACTCTGGGGCCAACGTCCTGACTTTC. Translation gives CASSPFGQGDSGANVLTF. The V and J genes are TRBV5-5 and TRBJ2-6; TRBD1 aligns across 8 bases. The CDR3 is made up of 18 amino acids. Germline CDR1 is SGHKS and CDR2 is YYEKEE (reference sequence). With 4 bases clipped from V and 0 bases from J, the junction kept 9 bases outside the gene matches.

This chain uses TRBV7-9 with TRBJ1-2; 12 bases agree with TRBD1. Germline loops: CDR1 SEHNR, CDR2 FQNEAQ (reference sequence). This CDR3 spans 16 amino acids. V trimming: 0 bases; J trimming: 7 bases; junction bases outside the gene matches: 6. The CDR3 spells CASSLAAGTGGFGYTF. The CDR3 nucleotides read TGTGCCAGCAGCTTAGCAGCCGGGACAGGGGGCTTTGGCTACACCTTC.

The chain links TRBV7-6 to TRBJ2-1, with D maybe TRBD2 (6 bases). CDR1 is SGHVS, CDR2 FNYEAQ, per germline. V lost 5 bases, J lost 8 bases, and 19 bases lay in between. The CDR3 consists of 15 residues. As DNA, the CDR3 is TGTGCCAGCAGCGGAGGGCCGGACGGCGGGCATGAGCAGTTCTTC. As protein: CASSGGPDGGHEQFF.

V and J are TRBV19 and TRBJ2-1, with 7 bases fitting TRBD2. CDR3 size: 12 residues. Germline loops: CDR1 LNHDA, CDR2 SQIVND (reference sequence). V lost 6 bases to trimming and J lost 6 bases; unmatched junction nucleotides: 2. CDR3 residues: CASSGLGNEQFF. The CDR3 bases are TGTGCCAGTAGCGGACTAGGCAATGAGCAGTTCTTC.

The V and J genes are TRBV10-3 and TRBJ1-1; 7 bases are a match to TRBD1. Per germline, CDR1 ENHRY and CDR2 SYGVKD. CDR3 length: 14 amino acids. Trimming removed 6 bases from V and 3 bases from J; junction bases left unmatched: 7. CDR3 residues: CAIRKTGMDTEAFF. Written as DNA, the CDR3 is TGTGCCATCAGAAAGACAGGGATGGACACTGAAGCTTTCTTT.